What follows are 19 T cell receptor beta chains derived from one specimen sequenced in a study of technical replicates of blood from a few donors. Clones were read by immunoSEQ multiplex PCR, and TCRdb kept only the in-frame ones, dropping some. This table has approximately 59,000 clones, around 85% appearing once. Sequencing used PBMCs. These receptors were obtained from a human donor in good health. Some clones in this sample may be carry-over from other donors' samples.

V usage is TRBV5-1 and J usage is TRBJ2-3; D not certain. Between the trimmed V and J ends, which lost 4 bases and 2 bases, there was a span of 8 bases. The CDR3 is 13 residues long. The V gene's germline CDR1 is SGHRS and CDR2 YFSETQ. CDR3 sequence: CASSGGYTDTQYF. CDR3 nucleotides: TGCGCCAGCAGCGGCGGATACACAGATACGCAGTATTTT.

The chain combines TRBV18 with TRBJ2-5; no firm D call. The CDR3 has 11 residues. Trimming stripped 3 bases from V and 5 bases from J, with 4 bases between. Germline CDR1 is KGHSH and CDR2 is LQKENI. The CDR3 protein is CASSPGETQYF. DNA of the CDR3: TGTGCCAGCTCACCGGGCGAGACCCAGTACTTC.

The chain links TRBV30 to TRBJ1-4, with D uncertain. The V gene's germline CDR1 is GTSNPN and CDR2 SVGIG (reference sequence). The V and J ends lost 8 bases and 7 bases respectively, with 8 bases between them. This CDR3 is built from 10 residues. The CDR3 DNA is TGTGCCGGTGTGAGTGAAAAACTGTTTTTT. The encoded protein is CAGVSEKLFF.

CDR3 coding DNA: TGTGCCAGCAGTACCGGACTAGCGGGGGGCTCGGCCAAAAACATTCAGTACTTC. Its translation is CASSTGLAGGSAKNIQYF. The genes are TRBV28 and TRBJ2-4, with 14 bases lining up with TRBD2. Trimming took 5 bases from V and 1 from J; bases not matched to a gene: 7. CDR3 length equals 18 residues. CDR1 and CDR2 from the germline V gene are MDHEN and SYDVKM. Complete variable domain (other parts from reference TRBV28 and TRBJ2-4): DVKVTQSSRYLVKRTGEKVFLECVQDMDHENMFWYRQDPGLGLRLIYFSYDVKMKEKGDIPEGYSVSREKKERFSLILESASTNQTSMYLCASSTGLAGGSAKNIQYFGAGTRLSVL.

The genes are TRBV7-8 and TRBJ1-2, with D unclear. The length of the CDR3 is 16 residues. Trimming cost V 4 bases and J 1 base, with 16 bases left between them. Germline loops: CDR1 SGHVS, CDR2 FQNEAQ. CDR3 sequence (DNA): TGTGCCAGCAGCTCATCCCGGGGATTAATTAACTATGGCTACACCTTC. The encoded protein is CASSSSRGLINYGYTF.

The chain employs TRBV6-5 and TRBJ2-4; no firm D call. V was pared by 6 bases and J by 9 bases, with 12 bases between. Germline V lookup: CDR1 MNHEY, CDR2 SVGAGI. CDR3 size: 12 residues. CDR3 residues: CASSTPYSIQYF. CDR3 in DNA: TGTGCCAGCAGCACTCCCTACAGCATTCAGTACTTC.

This clone is a singleton in its sample. The chain couples TRBV5-6 to TRBJ2-3, with D unresolved. This CDR3 has 12 amino acids. Germline CDR1 SGHDT, CDR2 YYEEEE. V was trimmed by 4 bases and J by 6 bases, leaving 9 bases between them. The CDR3 DNA reads TGTGCCAGCAGCCTCTCAGTTGATACGCAGTATTTT. Translated: CASSLSVDTQYF.

V is TRBV29-1 and J is TRBJ2-5; D is possibly TRBD1 (7 bases). Germline CDR1 and CDR2: SQVTM and ANQGSEA. The length of the CDR3 is 15 residues. V was pared by 3 bases and J by 2 bases, with 16 bases between. CDR3 coding DNA: TGCAGCGTTGATCGCCCGACAGGGAGGCAAGAGACCCAGTACTTC. This gives the protein CSVDRPTGRQETQYF.

This clone was observed a single time. The genes are TRBV5-7 and TRBJ2-7, with 7 bases matching TRBD1. TRBV5-7 is filed as an ORF, its function uncertain. This CDR3 has 13 amino acids. The ends lost 9 bases at V and 0 bases at J; junction bases unmatched: 6. CDR3 bases: TGTGCCACCACCAGGGGGAACTCCTACGAGCAGTACTTC. Its protein product is CATTRGNSYEQYF.

The chain is built from TRBV6-4 and TRBJ1-4; D may be TRBD1 (6 bases). Trimming shortened V by 5 bases and J by 0 bases, and 13 bases separated the two germline ends. Germline assignment: CDR1 MRHNA and CDR2 SNTAGT. This CDR3 is 16 amino acids long. DNA of the CDR3: TGTGCCAGCAGTAACCAGGGGATTTCAACTAATGAAAAACTGTTTTTT. This gives the protein CASSNQGISTNEKLFF.

A single count supports this clone. The chain has TRBV6-1 and TRBJ2-7; TRBD1 matches at 7 bases. Germline V gene sequence: CDR1 MNHNS, CDR2 SASEGT. This CDR3 has 14 amino acids. V shed 6 bases, J shed 6 bases, and the junction held 11 bases outside the gene matches. The CDR3 nucleotides read TGTGCCAGCAGCATCCGGGACAGCCCCTCCGAGCAGTACTTC. Its protein is CASSIRDSPSEQYF.

This clone appeared once. The chain recombines TRBV19 with TRBJ1-6; 7 positions agree with TRBD1. CDR1 is LNHDA, CDR2 SQIVND, per germline (reference sequence). The CDR3 runs 16 residues. With V trimmed by 5 bases and J by 0 bases, 4 bases remained unmatched. The chain's CDR3 is CASSSRDSSYNSPLHF. CDR3 nucleotide sequence: TGTGCCAGTAGTTCTCGGGACAGCTCCTATAATTCACCCCTCCACTTT.

The genes are TRBV23-1 and TRBJ2-4; D possibly corresponds to TRBD2 (7 bases). TRBV23-1 is recorded as an ORF, its role being uncertain. Trimming took off 2 bases at V and 2 bases at J, with 19 bases between the two ends. This CDR3 comprises 18 residues. CDR3 amino acids: CASSQVGGGRWTKNIQYF. The CDR3 bases are TGCGCCAGCAGTCAAGTTGGGGGGGGCCGGTGGACCAAAAACATTCAGTACTTC.

The CDR3 here is CASSFGGGTDTQYF. The CDR3 DNA reads as TGTGCCAGCAGCTTCGGGGGAGGCACAGATACGCAGTATTTT. The chain carries TRBV7-9 and TRBJ2-3, with TRBD2 as a possible D gene (6 bases). The germline V gene has CDR1 SEHNR and CDR2 FQNEAQ (reference sequence). CDR3 length: 14 amino acids. With 3 bases removed from V and 1 base from J, the gap between germline ends came to 8 bases.

The chain recombines TRBV27 with TRBJ2-7, with a possible D match to TRBD1 (6 bases). Germline V gene data show CDR1 as MNHEY and CDR2 as SMNVEV (reference sequence). The CDR3 spans 15 residues. Trimming cost V 7 bases and J 2 bases, with 18 bases left between them. CDR3 residues: CASNPGWGLTYEQYF. The DNA for the CDR3 is TGTGCCAGCAACCCAGGGTGGGGGCTGACCTACGAGCAGTACTTC.

Only one count was recorded for this clone. This rearrangement joins TRBV6-4 to TRBJ1-1; a possible D gene is TRBD1 (5 bases). The CDR3 has 15 amino acids. V lost 4 bases and J lost 1, with 13 bases in between. Germline lookup yields CDR1 MRHNA and CDR2 SNTAGT. The CDR3 nucleotides are TGTGCCAGCAGTGGGGGCGGGAAGCCGAACACTGAAGCTTTCTTT. It encodes CASSGGGKPNTEAFF.

V gene TRBV30 combines with J gene TRBJ1-6; 7 nucleotides line up with TRBD1. The CDR3 extends over 13 amino acids. V dropped 4 bases and J dropped 4; count of bases not matched to a gene: 1. Germline V lookup: CDR1 GTSNPN, CDR2 SVGIG (reference sequence). CDR3 amino acids: CAWTGQYNSPLHF. The CDR3 DNA follows: TGTGCCTGGACGGGACAGTATAATTCACCCCTCCACTTT. Full variable domain (outside the CDR3, taken from reference TRBV30 and TRBJ1-6): SQTIHQWPATLVQPVGSPLSLECTVEGTSNPNLYWYRQAAGRGLQLLFYSVGIGQISSEVPQNLSASRPQDRQFILSSKKLLLSDSGFYLCAWTGQYNSPLHFGNGTRLTVT.

This clone was recorded only once. V and J are TRBV6-5 and TRBJ1-4; possibly TRBD1 for D (5 bases). Trimming removed 0 bases at V and 5 bases at J, with 10 bases between. CDR1 is MNHEY, CDR2 SVGAGI, per germline. The CDR3 contains 15 residues. CDR3 sequence (DNA): TGTGCCAGCAGTTACTCACAGGTCCCGAATGAAAAACTGTTTTTT. As protein: CASSYSQVPNEKLFF.

This clone was recorded many times. The V call is TRBV5-1, the J call TRBJ2-7; D is possibly TRBD2 (5 bases). Germline loops: CDR1 SGHRS, CDR2 YFSETQ. The CDR3 covers 14 residues. The V end lost 0 bases, the J end lost 2 bases, and 9 bases lay between the germline ends. The CDR3 here is CASSLAGLPYEQYF. CDR3 nucleotide sequence: TGCGCCAGCAGCTTGGCCGGACTCCCCTACGAGCAGTACTTC.